The clone carrying this T cell receptor beta chain was seen a handful of times. Trimming at V came to 6 bases and at J to 5 bases, leaving 7 bases not matched to a gene. Germline V gene data show CDR1 as MNHEY and CDR2 as SMNVEV (reference sequence). The CDR3 covers 14 residues. The repertoire was sequenced with immunoSEQ multiplex PCR; TCRdb's copy has only in-frame clones and lacks some. The profile covers around 160,000 clones, with 87% appearing a single time and approximately 6.2% taken by the ten largest. The data were obtained in a study of blood T cell repertoires in COVID-19. The source of this sequence is an older man with acute or convalescent COVID-19. The chain has TRBV27 and TRBJ1-5, with TRBD1 matching 7 bases. Sequenced sample: peripheral blood. The CDR3 region has the DNA TGTGCCAGCAGCAAGACAGGGATCCATCAGCCCCAGCATTTT. Translation: CASSKTGIHQPQHF.